These 21 T cell receptor beta chains came from one sample sequenced in a study of shared clonotypes between healthy human individuals. The table came from immunoSEQ multiplex PCR; TCRdb's copy has only in-frame clones and leaves some out. Of around 500,000 clones in the sample, 76% were seen once. Sequenced input: PBMCs. The source of these receptors is a woman in her thirties or forties in good health. Some clones in this sample may be carry-over from other donors' samples.

V usage is TRBV18 and J usage is TRBJ2-1, with D unresolved. The germline V gene has CDR1 KGHSH and CDR2 LQKENI. Trimming pared 5 bases from V and 4 bases from J, leaving 12 bases between. The CDR3 runs to 14 residues. The CDR3 loop reads CASSASSGYNEQFF. DNA of the CDR3: TGTGCCAGCTCAGCCAGTTCCGGGTACAATGAGCAGTTCTTC. Together with reference TRBV18 and TRBJ2-1, the CDR3 gives the full variable domain: NAGVMQNPRHLVRRRGQEARLRCSPMKGHSHVYWYRQLPEEGLKFMVYLQKENIIDESGMPKERFSAEFPKEGPSILRIQQVVRGDSAAYFCASSASSGYNEQFFGPGTRLTVL.

The chain employs TRBV4-1 and TRBJ2-7; D is ambiguous. Germline V gives CDR1 MGHRA, CDR2 YSYEKL. CDR3 size: 14 residues. Trimming left V 0 bases short and J 2 bases short, with 8 bases between. CDR3 amino acids: CASSQDWTPYEQYF. CDR3 nucleotide sequence: TGCGCCAGCAGCCAAGACTGGACCCCCTACGAGCAGTACTTC.

This clone has just a few counts. V is TRBV21-1 and J is TRBJ1-1; TRBD1, the D gene given by the table, was not confirmed from the DNA. TRBV21-1 is a pseudogene locus. This CDR3 is built from 15 residues. The CDR3 DNA follows: TGTGCCAGCAGCAAAACGGGGACAGTAAACACTGAAGCTTTCTTT. This sequence encodes CASSKTGTVNTEAFF.

V is TRBV18 and J is TRBJ1-5; D is perhaps TRBD1 (6 bases). Trimming took 3 bases from V and 1 from J, leaving 10 bases between them. The CDR3 runs 15 residues. Germline V CDR1 and CDR2: KGHSH, LQKENI. The CDR3 sequence: CASSPEGHSNQPQHF. CDR3 sequence (DNA): TGTGCCAGCTCACCCGAGGGACACAGCAATCAGCCCCAGCATTTT.

J is TRBJ2-3 and V is TRBV2, with 11 bases that match TRBD2. V dropped 6 bases and J dropped 6; count of bases not matched to a gene: 11. This CDR3 region has 16 residues. Germline CDR1 is SNHLY and CDR2 is FYNNEI. CDR3 sequence: CASRPTSGVREDTQYF. The CDR3, as DNA: TGTGCCAGCAGGCCGACTAGCGGGGTCCGCGAGGATACGCAGTATTTT.

The V gene is TRBV29-1, the J gene TRBJ2-4; tentatively, D is TRBD1 or TRBD2 (5 bases each). The CDR3 sequence is 14 residues long. CDR1 is SQVTM and CDR2 is ANQGSEA in the germline V gene. V lost 3 bases, J lost 0 bases, and 9 bases lay in between. CDR3 sequence: CSVEGTLAKNIQYF. CDR3 coding DNA: TGCAGCGTTGAGGGGACCCTAGCCAAAAACATTCAGTACTTC.

This clone has only a few counts. This rearrangement joins TRBV27 to TRBJ2-2; 8 nucleotides align to TRBD2. This CDR3 has 15 amino acids. Germline V gene data show CDR1 as MNHEY and CDR2 as SMNVEV (reference sequence). V shed 4 bases, J shed 5 bases, and the junction held 6 bases outside the gene matches. CDR3 in amino acids: CASSSSGTSTGELFF. The CDR3 region has the DNA TGTGCCAGCAGTTCTTCCGGGACTAGTACCGGGGAGCTGTTTTTT.

J is TRBJ2-3 and V is TRBV10-1; D is uncertain. V shed 3 bases and J shed 0 bases, with 13 bases lying between them. CDR3 length: 16 residues. Germline CDR1 WNHNN, CDR2 SYGVQD (reference sequence). CDR3 nucleotide sequence: TGCGCCAGCAGTGACCCTGGGGATTCCAGCACAGATACGCAGTATTTT. Translating it yields CASSDPGDSSTDTQYF.

The gene calls are TRBV6-1 and TRBJ1-3; D is possibly TRBD1 (6 bases). The CDR3 totals 14 residues. Germline CDR1 reads MNHNS; CDR2 reads SASEGT. The V end lost 4 bases, the J end lost 2 bases, and 9 bases lay between the germline ends. CDR3: CASSVQGTGNTIYF. The CDR3 nucleotides read TGTGCCAGCAGTGTACAGGGAACTGGAAACACCATATATTTT.

This clone appeared a few times. V is TRBV7-9 and J is TRBJ2-7; D is possibly TRBD1 or TRBD2 (5 bases each). V was cut by 4 bases and J by 3 bases, with 10 bases left in between. The CDR3 consists of 13 residues. The germline V gene has CDR1 SEHNR and CDR2 FQNEAQ (reference sequence). CDR3 residues: CASSSGRDYEQYF. DNA of the CDR3: TGTGCCAGCAGCTCGGGACGGGACTACGAGCAGTACTTC.

This clone came up a few times. The chain has TRBV2 and TRBJ2-3, with 9 bases matching TRBD2. The CDR3 has 15 amino acids. Per the germline V gene, CDR1 is SNHLY and CDR2 is FYNNEI. The J segment lost 6 bases and the V segment lost 6 bases, leaving 10 bases of the junction unmatched. In nucleotides, the CDR3 is TGTGCCAGCAGCGCCCTTAGCGGGAGTGGGGATACGCAGTATTTT. Its translation is CASSALSGSGDTQYF.

The chain employs TRBV5-4 and TRBJ2-4; 7 nucleotides agree with TRBD1. This CDR3 region has 14 residues. V lost 1 base, J lost 5 bases, and 3 bases stayed unmatched. Per germline, CDR1 SGHNT and CDR2 YYREEE (reference sequence). The CDR3 protein is CASSLRGRQNIQYF. The CDR3, as DNA: TGTGCCAGCAGCTTGAGGGGGCGGCAAAACATTCAGTACTTC.

The gene calls are TRBV11-2 and TRBJ1-2; D might be TRBD1 (6 bases). The germline CDR1 and CDR2 sequences are SGHAT and FQNNGV. Trimming shortened V by 5 bases and J by 2 bases, and 24 bases separated the two germline ends. The CDR3 extends over 18 amino acids. CDR3 region: CASSPLLTGGKRNYGYTF. CDR3 nucleotide sequence: TGTGCCAGCAGCCCCTTGTTGACGGGGGGCAAGAGAAACTATGGCTACACCTTC.

This clone was counted only a few times. The chain recombines TRBV6-1 with TRBJ2-7, with 9 bases that match TRBD2. V trimming: 8 bases; J trimming: 2 bases; junction bases outside the gene matches: 7. The CDR3 runs 14 residues. From germline, CDR1 is MNHNS and CDR2 SASEGT. CDR3 amino acids: CASEGLAGTYEQYF. CDR3 in DNA: TGTGCCAGCGAGGGCCTAGCGGGAACCTACGAGCAGTACTTC.

This clone was found many times. Since no conserved phenylalanine or tryptophan closes the CDR3, a read error is the likely cause. J is TRBJ1-2 and V is TRBV30; 7 bases align to TRBD1. Germline CDR1 GTSNPN, CDR2 SVGIG (reference sequence). The CDR3 covers 16 residues. The V segment lost 0 bases and the J segment 3 bases; nucleotides outside the gene matches: 10. In DNA, the CDR3 is TGTGCCTGGAGTGTCTACCCACAGGGGACTCACTATGGCTACACCCTC. Its translation: CAWSVYPQGTHYGYTL.

This clone has only a few counts. The genes are TRBV14 and TRBJ1-1; D remains unclear. CDR3 length equals 15 residues. Germline CDR1 reads SGHDN; CDR2 reads FVKESK. The ends were cut back, 1 base at V and 1 base at J, with 10 bases in the middle. The CDR3 sequence: CASSQGGPRNTEAFF. CDR3 nucleotide sequence: TGTGCCAGCAGCCAAGGTGGCCCCCGGAACACTGAAGCTTTCTTT.

This clone appeared many times. This chain connects TRBV5-6 to TRBJ2-5; TRBD1 agrees at 9 bases. V was clipped by 3 bases and J by 5 bases; unmatched bases: 8. From germline, CDR1 is SGHDT and CDR2 YYEEEE. The CDR3 loop spans 15 amino acids. CDR3 nucleotides: TGTGCCAGCAGCTCCAACAGGGGGCACCGGGAGACCCAGTACTTC. Protein product: CASSSNRGHRETQYF.

This clone was seen only once. V gene TRBV4-2 combines with J gene TRBJ2-4, with 12 positions matching TRBD2. The CDR3 is 21 amino acids. The ends lost 4 bases at V and 0 bases at J; junction bases unmatched: 16. Germline CDR1 and CDR2: LGHNA and YNFKEQ. Here the CDR3 DNA reads TGTGCCAGCAGCCCATTGACGTTGCTAGCGGGAGGGAATCTAGCCAAAAACATTCAGTACTTC. The encoded protein is CASSPLTLLAGGNLAKNIQYF.

This rearrangement joins TRBV28 to TRBJ1-4; no definite D call. The germline V gene has CDR1 MDHEN and CDR2 SYDVKM. Deletions cut 5 bases from V and 8 bases from J, with 18 bases between. CDR3 length: 15 amino acids. Written as DNA, the CDR3 is TGTGCCAGCAGTCCTGCCGTAGGGCGATGGGAAAAACTGTTTTTT. Protein product: CASSPAVGRWEKLFF.

The J gene is TRBJ2-3, the V gene TRBV28; D assignment may be TRBD1 or TRBD2 (5 bases each). Germline lookup yields CDR1 MDHEN and CDR2 SYDVKM. V dropped 3 bases and J dropped 5 bases, with 15 bases sitting between them. The CDR3 loop spans 15 amino acids. The CDR3 is CASSLGLRGVDTQYF. In nucleotides, the CDR3 is TGTGCCAGCAGTTTGGGGTTAAGGGGAGTAGATACGCAGTATTTT.

The genes are TRBV7-2 and TRBJ2-3; D gene uncertain. The CDR3 spans 14 residues. V lost 5 bases and J 1 base, leaving 10 bases between the germline ends. Germline V gives CDR1 SGHTA, CDR2 FQGNSA. CDR3 in DNA: TGTGCCAGCAGCCACCCTATAGGCACAGATACGCAGTATTTT. This translates into CASSHPIGTDTQYF.